This is a list of T cell receptor beta chains from one sample in a study of identical twins. TCRdb analysed the 5' RACE reads with MiXCR anew, one entry per CDR3 protein. In the table there are hundreds of thousands of distinct CDR3 sequences, 8.6% of which are singletons. These records were also assigned to another study, of yellow fever vaccine responses in identical twins.

The specimen was PBMCs. Source of these receptors: a woman under 30 in good health. The CDR3 runs from the conserved cysteine through the conserved F or W. D genes are given only for firm matches. Rows give clone size only sometimes, using once, few, many, or a class for an expanded clone.

j_call d_call v_call clone_size cdr3_aa cdr3_nt
TRBJ1-2 - TRBV28 many CASRDTYGYTF TGTGCCAGCAGGGACACCTATGGCTACACCTTC
TRBJ1-1 - TRBV15 few CATSRQMNTEAFF TGTGCCACCAGCAGGCAGATGAACACTGAAGCTTTCTTT
TRBJ2-7 - TRBV28 - CASSLFGGPPPYEQYF TGTGCCAGCAGTTTATTTGGGGGGCCTCCCCCCTACGAGCAGTACTTC
TRBJ2-7 TRBD2 TRBV6-5 few CASSTLAGEAYEQYF TGTGCCAGCAGTACTTTAGCGGGAGAAGCCTACGAGCAGTACTTC
TRBJ2-1 - TRBV4-2 many CASSRESMFEQFF TGTGCCAGCAGCCGGGAATCCATGTTTGAGCAGTTCTTC
TRBJ2-1 - TRBV6-2/TRBV6-3 many CASSYSPVRPNNEQFF TGTGCCAGCAGTTACTCCCCGGTGAGGCCCAACAATGAGCAGTTCTTC
TRBJ1-5 - TRBV7-2 many CASGRGSGNQPQHF TGTGCCAGTGGGCGGGGGTCTGGCAATCAGCCCCAGCATTTT
TRBJ2-5 - TRBV25-1 few CASSEEVSSETQYF TGTGCCAGCAGTGAAGAGGTTAGCTCGGAGACCCAGTACTTC
TRBJ1-5 - TRBV5-1 - CASSLEGGINQPQHF TGCGCCAGCAGCTTGGAAGGGGGGATAAATCAGCCCCAGCATTTT
TRBJ2-2 - TRBV19 many CASGRGANTGELFF TGTGCCAGTGGACGTGGCGCGAACACCGGGGAGCTGTTTTTT
TRBJ2-2 - TRBV11-2 few CASSLFEPGELFF TGTGCCAGCAGCTTATTTGAGCCCGGGGAGCTGTTTTTT
TRBJ2-7 TRBD2 TRBV20-1 - CSARDLMKTSTSGTPYEQYF TGCAGTGCTAGAGATCTTATGAAAACCTCGACTAGCGGCACCCCCTACGAGCAGTACTTC
TRBJ2-7 TRBD2 TRBV6-2/TRBV6-3 few CASSYGLAGGSYEQYF TGTGCCAGCAGTTACGGTTTGGCGGGAGGCTCCTACGAGCAGTACTTC
TRBJ2-1 - TRBV7-9 few CASSYASENEQFF TGTGCCAGCAGCTATGCTAGCGAGAATGAGCAGTTCTTC
TRBJ1-4 TRBD1 TRBV7-6 many CASSSERTGGEKLFF TGTGCCAGCAGCTCCGAAAGGACAGGGGGAGAAAAACTGTTTTTT
TRBJ2-7 - TRBV6-1 - CASRRDPPSYEQYF TGTGCCAGCAGGCGGGACCCGCCCAGCTACGAGCAGTACTTC
TRBJ2-3 - TRBV11-1 many CASSFLSSPTDTQYF TGTGCCAGCAGCTTCCTGAGTTCCCCCACAGATACGCAGTATTTT
TRBJ2-3 TRBD2 TRBV6-1 few CASSSLPSGGSTDTQYF TGTGCCAGCAGCTCCCTCCCTAGCGGGGGTAGCACAGATACGCAGTATTTT
TRBJ2-3 - TRBV12-3/TRBV12-4 many CASSSSQGFTYTQYF TGTGCCAGCAGTTCATCGCAGGGATTCACATATACGCAGTATTTT
TRBJ2-6 TRBD1 TRBV24-1 few CATSDPTPQGAAGANVLTF TGTGCCACCAGTGACCCGACCCCTCAGGGGGCTGCTGGGGCCAACGTCCTGACTTTC
TRBJ2-2 TRBD1 TRBV3-1 few CASRTGENTGELFF TGTGCCAGCAGGACAGGGGAGAACACCGGGGAGCTGTTTTTT